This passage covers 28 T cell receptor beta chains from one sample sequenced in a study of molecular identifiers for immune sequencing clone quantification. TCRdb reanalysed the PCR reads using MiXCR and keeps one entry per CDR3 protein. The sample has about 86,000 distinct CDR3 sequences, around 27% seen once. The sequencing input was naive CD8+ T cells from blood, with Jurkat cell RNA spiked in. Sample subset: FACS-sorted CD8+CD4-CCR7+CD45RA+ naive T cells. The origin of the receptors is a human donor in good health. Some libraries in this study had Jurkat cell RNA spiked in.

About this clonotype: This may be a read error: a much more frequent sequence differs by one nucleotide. DNA of the CDR3: TGCAGTGCTGCCGGGACTCACAACGTCCAAGAGACCCAGTACTTC. This sequence encodes CSAAGTHNVQETQYF. The gene calls are TRBV20-1 and TRBJ2-5; TRBD2 might be the D (6 bases). Trimming left V 5 bases short and J 1 base short, with 17 bases between. Germline CDR1 reads DFQATT; CDR2 reads SNEGSKA (reference sequence). This CDR3 contains 15 residues.

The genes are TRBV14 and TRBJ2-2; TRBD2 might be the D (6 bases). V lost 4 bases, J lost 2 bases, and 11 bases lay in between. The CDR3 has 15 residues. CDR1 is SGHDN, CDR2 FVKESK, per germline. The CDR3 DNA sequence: TGTGCCAGCAGCCCAGGAGGGCAAAACACCGGGGAGCTGTTTTTT. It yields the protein CASSPGGQNTGELFF.

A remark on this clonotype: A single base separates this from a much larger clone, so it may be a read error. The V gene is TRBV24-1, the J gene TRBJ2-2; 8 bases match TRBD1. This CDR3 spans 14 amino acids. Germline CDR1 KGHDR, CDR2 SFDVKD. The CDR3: CATSAQGGTGEPFF. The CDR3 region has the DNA TGTGCCACCAGTGCACAGGGGGGAACCGGGGAGCCGTTTTTT.

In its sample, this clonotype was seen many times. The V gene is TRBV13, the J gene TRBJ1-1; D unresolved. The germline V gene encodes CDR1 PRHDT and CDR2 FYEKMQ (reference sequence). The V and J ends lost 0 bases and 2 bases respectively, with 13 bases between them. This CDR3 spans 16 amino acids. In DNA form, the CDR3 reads TGTGCCAGCAGCTTAGGAAGAGGCACAGCCAACACTGAAGCTTTCTTT. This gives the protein CASSLGRGTANTEAFF.

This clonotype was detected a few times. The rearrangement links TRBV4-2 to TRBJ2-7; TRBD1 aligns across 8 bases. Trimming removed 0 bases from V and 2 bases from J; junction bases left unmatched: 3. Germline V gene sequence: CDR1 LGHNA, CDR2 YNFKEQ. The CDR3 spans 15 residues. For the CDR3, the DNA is TGTGCCAGCAGCCAAGAAACACAGGGGGCCTACGAGCAGTACTTC. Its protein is CASSQETQGAYEQYF.

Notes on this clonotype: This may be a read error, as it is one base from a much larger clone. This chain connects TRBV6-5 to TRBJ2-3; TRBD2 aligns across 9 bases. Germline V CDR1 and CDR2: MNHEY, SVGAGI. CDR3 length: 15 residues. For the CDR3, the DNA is TGTGCCAGCAGTTATGGGACTAGCCCCCCAGATCCGCAGTATTTT. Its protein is CASSYGTSPPDPQYF.

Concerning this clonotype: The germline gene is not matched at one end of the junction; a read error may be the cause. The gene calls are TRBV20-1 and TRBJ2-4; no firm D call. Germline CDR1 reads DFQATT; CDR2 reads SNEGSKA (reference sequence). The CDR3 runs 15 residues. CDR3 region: CSARDGTVAKNNQYF. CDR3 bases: TGCAGTGCTAGAGATGGCACTGTAGCCAAAAACAATCAGTACTTC.

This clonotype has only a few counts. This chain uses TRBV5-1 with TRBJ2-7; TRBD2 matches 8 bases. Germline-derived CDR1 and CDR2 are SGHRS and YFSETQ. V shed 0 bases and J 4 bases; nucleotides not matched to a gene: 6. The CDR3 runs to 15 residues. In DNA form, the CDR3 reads TGCGCCAGCAGCTTGGTCGGGGGGGTCGCTTACGAGCAGTACTTC. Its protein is CASSLVGGVAYEQYF.

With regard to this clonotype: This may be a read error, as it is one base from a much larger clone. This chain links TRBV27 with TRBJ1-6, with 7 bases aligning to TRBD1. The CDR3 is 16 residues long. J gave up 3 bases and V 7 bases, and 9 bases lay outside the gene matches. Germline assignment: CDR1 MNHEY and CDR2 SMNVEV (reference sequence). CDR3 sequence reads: CASTAAGQHYNSPLHF. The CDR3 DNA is TGTGCCAGCACCGCAGCGGGACAGCACTATAATTCACCCCTCCACTTT.

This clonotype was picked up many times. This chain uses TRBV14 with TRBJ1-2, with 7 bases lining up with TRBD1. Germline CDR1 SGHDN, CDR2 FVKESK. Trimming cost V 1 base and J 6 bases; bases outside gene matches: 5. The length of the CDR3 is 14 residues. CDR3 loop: CASSQVVTGNGYTF. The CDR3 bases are TGTGCCAGCAGCCAAGTGGTGACAGGGAATGGCTACACCTTC.

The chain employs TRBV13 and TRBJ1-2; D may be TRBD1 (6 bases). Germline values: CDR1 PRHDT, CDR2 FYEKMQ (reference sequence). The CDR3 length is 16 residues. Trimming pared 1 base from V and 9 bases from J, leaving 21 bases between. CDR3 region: CASSLAGGGIQLSYTF. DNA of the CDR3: TGTGCCAGCAGCTTAGCTGGGGGCGGAATACAATTGAGCTACACCTTC.

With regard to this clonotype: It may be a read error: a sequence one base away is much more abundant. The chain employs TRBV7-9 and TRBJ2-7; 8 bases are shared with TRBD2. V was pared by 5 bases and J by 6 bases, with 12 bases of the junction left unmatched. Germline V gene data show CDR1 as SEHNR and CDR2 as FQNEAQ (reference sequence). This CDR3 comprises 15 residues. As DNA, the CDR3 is TGTGCCAGCAGCCTCATAGGGGGACTAGTTGGCGAGCAGTACTTC. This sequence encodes CASSLIGGLVGEQYF.

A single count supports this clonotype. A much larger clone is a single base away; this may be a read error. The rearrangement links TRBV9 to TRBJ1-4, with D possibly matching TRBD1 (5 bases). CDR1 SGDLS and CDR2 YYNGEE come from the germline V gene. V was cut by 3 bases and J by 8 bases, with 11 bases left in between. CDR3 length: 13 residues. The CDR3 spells CASSGQGAEKLFF. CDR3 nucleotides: TGTGCCAGCAGCGGCCAGGGCGCGGAAAAACTGTTTTTT.

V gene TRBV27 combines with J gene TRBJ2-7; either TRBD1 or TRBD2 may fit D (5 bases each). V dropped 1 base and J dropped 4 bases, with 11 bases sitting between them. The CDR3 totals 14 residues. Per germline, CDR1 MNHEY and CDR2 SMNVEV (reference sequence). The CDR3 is CASSLWGTLYEQYF. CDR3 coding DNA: TGTGCCAGCAGTTTATGGGGGACCCTTTACGAGCAGTACTTC.

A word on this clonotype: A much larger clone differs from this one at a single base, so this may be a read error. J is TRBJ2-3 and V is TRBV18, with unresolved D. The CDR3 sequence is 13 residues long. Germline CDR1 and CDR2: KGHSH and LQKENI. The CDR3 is CASSIPPTDTQCF. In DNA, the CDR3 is TGTGCCAGCTCCATCCCCCCCACAGATACGCAGTGTTTT.

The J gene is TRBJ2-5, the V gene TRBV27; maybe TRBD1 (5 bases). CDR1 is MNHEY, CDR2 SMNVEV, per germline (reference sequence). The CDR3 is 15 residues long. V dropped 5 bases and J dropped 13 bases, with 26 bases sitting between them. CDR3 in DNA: TGTGCCAGCAGTCCCGTAGCCAGGGTCGGAGAGCCCCCGTACTTC. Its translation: CASSPVARVGEPPYF.

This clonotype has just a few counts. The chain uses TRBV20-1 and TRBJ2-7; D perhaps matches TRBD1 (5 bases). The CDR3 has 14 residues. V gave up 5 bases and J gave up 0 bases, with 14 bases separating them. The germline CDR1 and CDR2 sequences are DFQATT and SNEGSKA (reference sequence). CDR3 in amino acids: CSALTVGISYEQYF. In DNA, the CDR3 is TGCAGTGCTCTGACAGTGGGGATCTCCTACGAGCAGTACTTC.

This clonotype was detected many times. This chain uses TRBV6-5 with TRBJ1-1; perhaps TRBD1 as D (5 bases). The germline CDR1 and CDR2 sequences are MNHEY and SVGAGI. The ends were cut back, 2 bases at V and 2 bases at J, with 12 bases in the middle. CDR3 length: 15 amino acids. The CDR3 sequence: CASSYRVGGNTEAFF. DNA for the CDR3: TGTGCCAGCAGTTACAGGGTCGGGGGTAACACTGAAGCTTTCTTT.

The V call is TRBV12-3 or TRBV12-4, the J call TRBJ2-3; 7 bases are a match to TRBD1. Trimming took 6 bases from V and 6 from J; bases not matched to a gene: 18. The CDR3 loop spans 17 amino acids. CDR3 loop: CASSLGSWEPTGDTQYF. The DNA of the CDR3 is TGTGCCAGCAGCCTAGGGTCCTGGGAACCGACAGGGGATACGCAGTATTTT.

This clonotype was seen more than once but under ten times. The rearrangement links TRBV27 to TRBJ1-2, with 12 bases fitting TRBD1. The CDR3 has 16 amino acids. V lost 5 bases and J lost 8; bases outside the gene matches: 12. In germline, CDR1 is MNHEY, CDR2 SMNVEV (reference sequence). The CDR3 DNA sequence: TGTGCCAGCAGTGACTCCACCGGGACAGGGGGCCAGGGCTACACCTTC. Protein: CASSDSTGTGGQGYTF.

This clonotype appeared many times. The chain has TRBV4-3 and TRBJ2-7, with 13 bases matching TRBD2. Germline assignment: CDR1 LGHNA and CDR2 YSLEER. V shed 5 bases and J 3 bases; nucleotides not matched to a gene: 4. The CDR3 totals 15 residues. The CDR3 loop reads CASSEGTSGIYEQYF. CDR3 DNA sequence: TGCGCCAGCAGCGAAGGGACTAGCGGGATCTACGAGCAGTACTTC.

CDR3 region: CASNPWDRQETQYF. CDR3 sequence (DNA): TGTGCCAGCAACCCGTGGGACAGGCAAGAGACCCAGTACTTC. J is TRBJ2-5 and V is TRBV9, with 8 bases lining up with TRBD1. V lost 6 bases and J lost 2; bases outside the gene matches: 6. CDR1 is SGDLS and CDR2 is YYNGEE in the germline V gene. CDR3 length equals 14 residues.

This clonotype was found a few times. Here the CDR3 reads CSAPERRSYEQYF. DNA for the CDR3: TGCAGTGCCCCTGAGCGGCGCTCCTACGAGCAGTACTTC. The chain recombines TRBV20-1 with TRBJ2-7, with a tentative D call TRBD2 (5 bases). The V gene's germline CDR1 is DFQATT and CDR2 SNEGSKA (reference sequence). V lost 6 bases, J lost 0 bases, and 12 bases lay in between. This CDR3 contains 13 residues.

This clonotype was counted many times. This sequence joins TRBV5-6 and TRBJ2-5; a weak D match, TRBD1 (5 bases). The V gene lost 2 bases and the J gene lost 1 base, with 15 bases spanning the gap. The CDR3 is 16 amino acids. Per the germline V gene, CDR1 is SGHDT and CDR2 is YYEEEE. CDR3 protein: CASSFPGYPIQETQYF. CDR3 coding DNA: TGTGCCAGCAGCTTCCCAGGGTACCCCATCCAAGAGACCCAGTACTTC.

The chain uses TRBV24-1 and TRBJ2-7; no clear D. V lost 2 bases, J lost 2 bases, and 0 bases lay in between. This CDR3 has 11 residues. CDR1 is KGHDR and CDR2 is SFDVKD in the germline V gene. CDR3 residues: CATSDSYEQYF. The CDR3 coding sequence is TGTGCCACCAGTGATTCCTACGAGCAGTACTTC.

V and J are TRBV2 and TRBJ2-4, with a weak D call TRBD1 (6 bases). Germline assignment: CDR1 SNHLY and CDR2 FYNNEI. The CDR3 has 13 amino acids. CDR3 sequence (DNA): TGTGTCGTTGGGGACATCAACAAAAACATTCAGTACTTC. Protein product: CVVGDINKNIQYF.

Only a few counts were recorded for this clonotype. CDR3 amino acids: CASSPGAGNEQYF. In nucleotides, the CDR3 is TGTGCCAGCAGCCCAGGGGCGGGGAACGAGCAGTACTTC. The chain links TRBV12-3 or TRBV12-4 to TRBJ2-7, with D tentatively TRBD1 or TRBD2 (6 bases each). The V end was cut by 6 bases, the J end by 5 bases, with 14 bases between. This CDR3 is 13 amino acids long.

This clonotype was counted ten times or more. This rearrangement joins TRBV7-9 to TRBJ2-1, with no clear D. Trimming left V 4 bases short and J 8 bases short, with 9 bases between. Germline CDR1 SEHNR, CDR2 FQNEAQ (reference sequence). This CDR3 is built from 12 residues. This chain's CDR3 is CASSSLGDEQFF. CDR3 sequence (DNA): TGTGCCAGCAGCTCCCTGGGCGATGAGCAGTTCTTC.